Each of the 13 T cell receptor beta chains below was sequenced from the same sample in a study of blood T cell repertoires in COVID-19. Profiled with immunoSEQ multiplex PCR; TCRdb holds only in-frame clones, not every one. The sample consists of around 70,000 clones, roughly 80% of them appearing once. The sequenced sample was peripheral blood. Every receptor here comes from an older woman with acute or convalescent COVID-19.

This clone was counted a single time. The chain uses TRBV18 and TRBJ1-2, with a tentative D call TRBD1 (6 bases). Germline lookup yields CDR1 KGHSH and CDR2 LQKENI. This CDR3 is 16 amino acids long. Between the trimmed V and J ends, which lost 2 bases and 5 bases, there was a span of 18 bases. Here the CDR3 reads CASSPAGGGAGYGYTF. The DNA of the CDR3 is TGTGCCAGCTCACCAGCTGGCGGGGGCGCGGGATATGGCTACACCTTC.

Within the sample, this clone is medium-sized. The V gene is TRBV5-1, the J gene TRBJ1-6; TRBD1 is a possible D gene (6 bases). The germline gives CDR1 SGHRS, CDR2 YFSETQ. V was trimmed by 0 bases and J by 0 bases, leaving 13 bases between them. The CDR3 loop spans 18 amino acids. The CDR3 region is CASSLGETGSSYNSPLHF. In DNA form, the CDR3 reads TGCGCCAGCAGCTTGGGCGAAACAGGGAGCTCCTATAATTCACCCCTCCACTTT.

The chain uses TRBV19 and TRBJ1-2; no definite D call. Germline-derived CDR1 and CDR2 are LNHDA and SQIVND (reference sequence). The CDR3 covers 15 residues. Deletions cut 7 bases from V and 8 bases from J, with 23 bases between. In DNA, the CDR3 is TGTGCCAGTACCTCTAGATTTCCCCCCATCCGAGGCTACACCTTC. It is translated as CASTSRFPPIRGYTF.

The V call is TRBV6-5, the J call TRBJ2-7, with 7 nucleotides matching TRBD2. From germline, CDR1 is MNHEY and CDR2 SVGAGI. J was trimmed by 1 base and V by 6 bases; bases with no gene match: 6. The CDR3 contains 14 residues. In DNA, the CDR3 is TGTGCCAGCAGGTCGAGCGGGGTTTCCTACGAGCAGTACGTC. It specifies CASRSSGVSYEQYV.

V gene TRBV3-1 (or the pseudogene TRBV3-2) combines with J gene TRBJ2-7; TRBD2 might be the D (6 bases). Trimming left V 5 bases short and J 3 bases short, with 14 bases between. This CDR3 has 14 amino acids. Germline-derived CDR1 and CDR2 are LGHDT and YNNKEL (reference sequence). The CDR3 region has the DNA TGTGCCAGCAGCGAAAGGGGACTTGTCTACGAGCAGTACTTC. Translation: CASSERGLVYEQYF.

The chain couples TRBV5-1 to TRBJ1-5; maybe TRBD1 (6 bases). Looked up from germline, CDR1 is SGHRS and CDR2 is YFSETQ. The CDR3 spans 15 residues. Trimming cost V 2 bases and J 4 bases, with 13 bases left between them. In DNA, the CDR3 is TGCGCCAGCAGCTTAATCCCCGACAGGAATCAGCCCCAGCATTTT. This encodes CASSLIPDRNQPQHF.

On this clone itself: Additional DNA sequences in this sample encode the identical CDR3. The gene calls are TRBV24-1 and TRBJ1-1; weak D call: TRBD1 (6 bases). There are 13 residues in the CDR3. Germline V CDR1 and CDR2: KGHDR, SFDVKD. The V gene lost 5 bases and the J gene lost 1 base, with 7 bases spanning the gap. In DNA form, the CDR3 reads TGTGCCACCAGTGGCAGGGGGAACACTGAAGCTTTCTTT. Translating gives CATSGRGNTEAFF.

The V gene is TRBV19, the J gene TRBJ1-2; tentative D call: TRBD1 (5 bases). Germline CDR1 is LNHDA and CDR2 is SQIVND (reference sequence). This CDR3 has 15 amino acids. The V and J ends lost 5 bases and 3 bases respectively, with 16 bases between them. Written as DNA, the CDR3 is TGTGCCAGTAGTTCGCGGACACCGGCGGACTATGGCTACACCTTC. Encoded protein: CASSSRTPADYGYTF.

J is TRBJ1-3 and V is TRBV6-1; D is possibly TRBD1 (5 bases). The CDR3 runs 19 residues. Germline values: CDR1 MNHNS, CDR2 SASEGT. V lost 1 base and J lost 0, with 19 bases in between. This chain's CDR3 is CASSEVTGGSLGSGNTIYF. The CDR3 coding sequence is TGTGCCAGCAGTGAAGTAACTGGGGGGAGCCTCGGCTCTGGAAACACCATATATTTT.

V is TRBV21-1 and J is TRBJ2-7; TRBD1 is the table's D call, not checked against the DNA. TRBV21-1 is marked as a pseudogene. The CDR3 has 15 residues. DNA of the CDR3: TGTGCCAGCAGAACCGGACAGTTGTTAACCTACGAGCAGTACGTC. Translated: CASRTGQLLTYEQYV.

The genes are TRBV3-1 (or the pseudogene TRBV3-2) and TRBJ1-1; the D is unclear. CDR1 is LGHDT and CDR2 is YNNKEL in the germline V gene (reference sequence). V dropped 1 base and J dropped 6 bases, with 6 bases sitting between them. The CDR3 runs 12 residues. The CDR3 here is CASSQGQAEAFF. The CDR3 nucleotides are TGTGCCAGCAGCCAAGGGCAGGCTGAAGCTTTCTTT.

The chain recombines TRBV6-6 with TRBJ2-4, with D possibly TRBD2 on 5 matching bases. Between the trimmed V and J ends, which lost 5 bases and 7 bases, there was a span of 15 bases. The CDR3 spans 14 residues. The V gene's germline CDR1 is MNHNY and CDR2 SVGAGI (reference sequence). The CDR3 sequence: CASSPRGTGNIQYF. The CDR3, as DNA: TGTGCCAGCAGTCCCCGGGGTACGGGGAACATTCAGTACTTC.

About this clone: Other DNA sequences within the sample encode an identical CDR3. CDR3 coding DNA: TGTGCCAGCAGCTTAGATAGTGGACAGGGCTATGGCTACACCTTC. Translating gives CASSLDSGQGYGYTF. V usage is TRBV11-2 and J usage is TRBJ1-2; 8 positions match TRBD1. The CDR3 runs to 15 residues. Germline V lookup: CDR1 SGHAT, CDR2 FQNNGV. Trimming removed 0 bases from V and 4 bases from J; junction bases left unmatched: 4.